These 26 T cell receptor beta chains share one sample of origin, sequenced in a study of response to subunit inactivated influenza vaccine. TCRdb called the RT-PCR reads again in MiXCR, with one record for every CDR3 protein. This sample has 500,000 or so distinct CDR3 sequences, with 9.5% to 12% found just once. Sequencing was performed on PBMCs from blood, taken roughly 6 weeks after vaccination. The source of these receptors is a man aged 50 to 59 who received an inactivated influenza vaccine.

In regard to this clonotype: Given the absence of the conserved phenylalanine or tryptophan at the CDR3 end, a read error is likely. The chain recombines TRBV12-3 or TRBV12-4 with TRBJ2-7; D may be TRBD1 (6 bases). Trimming shortened V by 5 bases and J by 6 bases, and 11 bases separated the two germline ends. This CDR3 contains 12 residues. This CDR3 is CASSLDRFEQYS. The CDR3 DNA reads TGTGCCAGCAGTCTCGACAGGTTCGAGCAGTACTCC.

This clonotype was counted a few times. The chain uses TRBV20-1 and TRBJ2-1; D is ambiguous. The CDR3 is 14 residues long. Trimming shortened V by 0 bases and J by 4 bases, and 10 bases separated the two germline ends. Germline-derived CDR1 and CDR2 are DFQATT and SNEGSKA (reference sequence). CDR3 sequence reads: CSARDFRQYNEQFF. The CDR3 DNA sequence: TGCAGTGCTAGAGATTTCAGGCAATACAATGAGCAGTTCTTC.

This clonotype has ten or more counts. The V call is TRBV6-5, the J call TRBJ1-6, with D tentatively TRBD1 (5 bases). Trimming took off 0 bases at V and 8 bases at J, with 14 bases between the two ends. The CDR3 covers 16 residues. The germline gives CDR1 MNHEY, CDR2 SVGAGI. CDR3 nucleotide sequence: TGTGCCAGCAGTTACTCGGGTCTCAGGGCGTATTCACCCCTCCACTTT. This codes for CASSYSGLRAYSPLHF.

The chain couples TRBV5-6 to TRBJ2-6; a possible D gene is TRBD1 (6 bases). CDR1 and CDR2 (germline): SGHDT, YYEEEE. The CDR3 contains 17 residues. The V end was cut by 2 bases, the J end by 3 bases, with 15 bases between. CDR3 in amino acids: CASSFSGQTLGANVLTF. As DNA, the CDR3 is TGTGCCAGCAGCTTTTCCGGACAGACGCTTGGGGCCAACGTCCTGACTTTC. Full variable domain (rest looked up from reference TRBV5-6 and TRBJ2-6): DAGVTQSPTHLIKTRGQQVTLRCSPKSGHDTVSWYQQALGQGPQFIFQYYEEEERQRGNFPDRFSGHQFPNYSSELNVNALLLGDSALYLCASSFSGQTLGANVLTFGAGSRLTVL.

This clonotype was observed many times. The chain carries TRBV10-3 and TRBJ1-5, with 8 nucleotides matching TRBD1. Germline V gene lookup returns CDR1 ENHRY and CDR2 SYGVKD. The CDR3 consists of 16 residues. The V and J ends lost 0 bases and 1 base, in that order; junction bases with no gene match: 2. The CDR3 protein is CAISESWTGSNQPQHF. CDR3 nucleotides: TGTGCCATCAGTGAGTCGTGGACAGGGAGCAATCAGCCCCAGCATTTT.

The chain combines TRBV14 with TRBJ2-7; D call uncertain. The germline gives CDR1 SGHDN, CDR2 FVKESK. The CDR3 runs 16 residues. The V end was cut by 1 base, the J end by 0 bases, with 13 bases between. The chain's CDR3 is CASSQVLAGFSYEQYF. For the CDR3, the DNA is TGTGCCAGCAGCCAAGTCTTGGCAGGATTCTCCTACGAGCAGTACTTC. Looking up the rest from reference TRBV14 and TRBJ2-7 gives the full variable domain: EAGVTQFPSHSVIEKGQTVTLRCDPISGHDNLYWYRRVMGKEIKFLLHFVKESKQDESGMPNNRFLAERTGGTYSTLKVQPAELEDSGVYFCASSQVLAGFSYEQYFGPGTRLTVT.

This clonotype was observed at least ten times. This chain joins TRBV6-6 and TRBJ2-7, with D possibly being TRBD1 (6 bases). The CDR3 runs 12 residues. Germline CDR1 MNHNY, CDR2 SVGAGI (reference sequence). V gave up 0 bases and J gave up 12 bases, with 12 bases separating them. The CDR3 region is CASSYSAGDLYF. For the CDR3, the DNA is TGTGCCAGCAGTTACTCGGCAGGGGATTTGTACTTC.

The table lists this clonotype with a few counts. The rearrangement links TRBV5-1 to TRBJ2-7; 7 nucleotides agree with TRBD1. In germline, CDR1 is SGHRS, CDR2 YFSETQ. This CDR3 has 16 residues. J lost 1 base, V lost 0 bases, and 7 bases had no gene match. The CDR3 here is CASSLAGQETSYEQYF. As DNA, the CDR3 is TGCGCCAGCAGCTTGGCTGGACAGGAGACTTCCTACGAGCAGTACTTC.

The chain joins TRBV20-1 to TRBJ2-4; unclear D gene. The CDR3 totals 11 residues. V lost 3 bases and J 3 bases, leaving 3 bases between the germline ends. Germline assignment: CDR1 DFQATT and CDR2 SNEGSKA (reference sequence). This CDR3 reads CSASRKNIQYF. The CDR3 coding sequence is TGCAGTGCTAGTCGCAAAAACATTCAGTACTTC.

In its sample, this clonotype was seen many times. The chain couples TRBV29-1 to TRBJ2-3, with D unclear. CDR1 and CDR2 (germline): SQVTM, ANQGSEA. The CDR3 extends over 13 amino acids. The V end lost 3 bases, the J end lost 2 bases, and 9 bases lay between the germline ends. The DNA for the CDR3 is TGCAGCGTTGAGTTCTCATTCACAGATACGCAGTATTTT. It translates to CSVEFSFTDTQYF.

This clonotype came up a few times. The chain has TRBV20-1 and TRBJ2-3; 10 positions agree with TRBD2. The CDR3 spans 19 residues. CDR1 and CDR2 from the germline V gene are DFQATT and SNEGSKA (reference sequence). V was clipped by 6 bases and J by 0 bases; unmatched bases: 18. CDR3 DNA sequence: TGCAGTGCCCGCACCCTTTTCTTAGGGACTAGCGCAAGCACAGATACGCAGTATTTT. Translated: CSARTLFLGTSASTDTQYF.

This sequence joins TRBV20-1 and TRBJ2-1, with TRBD2 identical over 8 bases. CDR3 size: 15 residues. J gave up 7 bases and V 5 bases, and 13 bases lay outside the gene matches. The V gene's germline CDR1 is DFQATT and CDR2 SNEGSKA (reference sequence). CDR3 DNA: TGCAGTGCTGGGGGGGCGGGAGGTAGGCAGAATGAGCAGTTCTTC. Its translation is CSAGGAGGRQNEQFF.

This chain uses TRBV12-3 or TRBV12-4 with TRBJ2-5; D may be TRBD1 (6 bases). Trimming stripped 5 bases from V and 4 bases from J, with 14 bases between. The CDR3 is 14 amino acids. CDR3 protein: CASSANRVGETQYF. CDR3 bases: TGTGCCAGCAGTGCTAACAGGGTTGGAGAGACCCAGTACTTC.

This clonotype was detected a few times. The rearrangement joins TRBV24-1 to TRBJ1-3; D possibly corresponds to TRBD1 (5 bases). Germline loops: CDR1 KGHDR, CDR2 SFDVKD. V was trimmed by 7 bases and J by 0 bases, leaving 18 bases between them. This CDR3 has 17 residues. CDR3 protein: CATRRGFRFDSGNTIYF. CDR3 DNA: TGTGCCACCAGGCGGGGGTTTCGCTTCGACTCTGGAAACACCATATATTTT.

This clonotype was seen ten or more times. The genes are TRBV20-1 and TRBJ1-5; D ambiguous. CDR1 is DFQATT, CDR2 SNEGSKA, per germline (reference sequence). The ends were cut back, 5 bases at V and 4 bases at J, with 12 bases in the middle. The length of the CDR3 is 13 residues. In DNA form, the CDR3 reads TGCAGTGCTCTGGGCCAATTTAATCAGCCCCAGCATTTT. Encoded protein: CSALGQFNQPQHF.

The chain couples TRBV11-2 to TRBJ2-2; no definite D call. Between the trimmed V and J ends, which lost 5 bases and 2 bases, there was a span of 12 bases. This CDR3 is 15 amino acids long. The germline V gene encodes CDR1 SGHAT and CDR2 FQNNGV. The CDR3 region has the DNA TGTGCCAGCAGCCTGGTTTGGGCTAACACCGGGGAGCTGTTTTTT. Amino acid sequence: CASSLVWANTGELFF.

V gene TRBV12-3 or TRBV12-4 combines with J gene TRBJ1-2, with 10 bases identical to TRBD1. Unmatched junction bases numbered 8, after V lost 2 bases and J lost 5 bases. This CDR3 has 16 amino acids. The CDR3 spells CASSLYGTGDIYGYTF. The CDR3 nucleotides read TGTGCCAGCAGTTTATATGGGACAGGGGATATTTATGGCTACACCTTC.

This clonotype was seen at least ten times. J is TRBJ2-1 and V is TRBV12-3 or TRBV12-4, with 14 bases fitting TRBD2. There are 14 residues in the CDR3. J gave up 9 bases and V 3 bases, and 1 base lay outside the gene matches. CDR3 bases: TGTGCCAGCAGTTTCGGACTAGCGGGAGGTGAGCAGTTCTTC. Its translation is CASSFGLAGGEQFF.

The chain has TRBV7-6 and TRBJ2-1; tentatively, D is TRBD1 or TRBD2 (6 bases each). V was shortened by 1 base and J by 12 bases, with 16 bases between the two germline ends. Germline V gives CDR1 SGHVS, CDR2 FNYEAQ. The CDR3 spans 14 residues. The CDR3 nucleotides read TGTGCCAGCAGCTTAGGGGGGGCACCCCAAGGGCAGTTCTTC. Translating it yields CASSLGGAPQGQFF.

This clonotype was seen ten or more times. The CDR3 DNA reads TGCAGCGTTGAAGATAGGGGACTAGGCTATGAGCAGTTCTTC. It yields the protein CSVEDRGLGYEQFF. The chain uses TRBV29-1 and TRBJ2-1, with 8 positions matching TRBD2. V gave up 0 bases and J gave up 8 bases; unmatched junction bases: 6. The length of the CDR3 is 14 residues. Germline CDR1 and CDR2: SQVTM and ANQGSEA.

The chain combines TRBV20-1 with TRBJ2-3, with 13 bases fitting TRBD2. Germline CDR1 and CDR2: DFQATT and SNEGSKA (reference sequence). The CDR3 runs to 15 residues. V shed 3 bases, J shed 4 bases, and the junction held 4 bases outside the gene matches. The CDR3 region has the DNA TGCAGTGCTAGCGGACTAGCGGGGGTCCCAGATACGCAGTATTTT. It encodes CSASGLAGVPDTQYF.

The chain employs TRBV4-1 and TRBJ1-5, with D uncertain. Trimming took 1 base from V and 3 from J, leaving 7 bases between them. CDR1 and CDR2 (germline): MGHRA, YSYEKL. The CDR3 extends over 14 amino acids. The CDR3 spells CASSQGVANQPQHF. The CDR3 DNA sequence: TGCGCCAGCAGCCAAGGCGTGGCCAATCAGCCCCAGCATTTT.

This clonotype occurred many times. The rearrangement joins TRBV7-2 to TRBJ2-1; TRBD2 matches at 10 bases. The germline V gene has CDR1 SGHTA and CDR2 FQGNSA. V lost 1 base, J lost 7 bases, and 1 base stayed unmatched. The CDR3 is made up of 14 amino acids. CDR3 residues: CASSLGGLANEQFF. The DNA for the CDR3 is TGTGCCAGCAGCTTAGGGGGACTAGCGAATGAGCAGTTCTTC.

This clonotype was seen ten or more times. The chain employs TRBV11-2 and TRBJ1-5; the D gene is possibly TRBD1 (5 bases). The CDR3 extends over 15 amino acids. Deletions cut 0 bases from V and 6 bases from J, with 12 bases between. CDR1 and CDR2 (germline): SGHAT, FQNNGV. CDR3 DNA: TGTGCCAGCAGCTTAGAAGGCGGTGGGGGTCAGCCCCAGCATTTT. Residues: CASSLEGGGGQPQHF.

This clonotype has a handful of counts. CDR3 loop: CASSQTRSGINEQFF. The CDR3 coding sequence is TGTGCCAGCAGCCAAACAAGGAGCGGGATCAATGAGCAGTTCTTC. The V gene is TRBV3-1, the J gene TRBJ2-1; TRBD2 aligns across 7 bases. From germline, CDR1 is LGHDT and CDR2 YNNKEL (reference sequence). Trimming cost V 2 bases and J 6 bases; bases outside gene matches: 7. The CDR3 is 15 amino acids.

This clonotype was observed at least ten times. The CDR3 protein is CASSQDLGLPGETQYF. In nucleotides, the CDR3 is TGCGCCAGCAGCCAAGATCTCGGACTCCCGGGGGAGACCCAGTACTTC. The rearrangement uses TRBV4-3 and TRBJ2-5; D perhaps matches TRBD2 (5 bases). The V gene's germline CDR1 is LGHNA and CDR2 YSLEER. The CDR3 has 16 residues. V was cut by 0 bases and J by 5 bases, with 16 bases left in between.